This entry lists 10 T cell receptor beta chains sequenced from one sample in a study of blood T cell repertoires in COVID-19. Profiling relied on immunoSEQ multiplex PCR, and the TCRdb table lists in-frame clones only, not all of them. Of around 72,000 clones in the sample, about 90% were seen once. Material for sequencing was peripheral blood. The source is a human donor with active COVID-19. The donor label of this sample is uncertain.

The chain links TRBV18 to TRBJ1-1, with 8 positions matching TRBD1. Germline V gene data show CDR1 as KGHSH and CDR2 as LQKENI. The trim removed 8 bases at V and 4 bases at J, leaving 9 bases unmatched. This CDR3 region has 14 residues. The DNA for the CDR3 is TGTGCCAGCGGGACCACAGGGGGATTCACTGAAGCTTTCTTT. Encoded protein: CASGTTGGFTEAFF.

The DNA for the CDR3 is TGTGCCAGCAGCCCCCTCCGACTAGCGGGAGACTACAATGAGCAGTTCTTC. Translated: CASSPLRLAGDYNEQFF. The rearrangement links TRBV7-2 to TRBJ2-1, with 12 bases matching TRBD2. The CDR3 runs to 17 residues. Germline V lookup: CDR1 SGHTA, CDR2 FQGNSA. V lost 5 bases, J lost 3 bases, and 8 bases stayed unmatched.

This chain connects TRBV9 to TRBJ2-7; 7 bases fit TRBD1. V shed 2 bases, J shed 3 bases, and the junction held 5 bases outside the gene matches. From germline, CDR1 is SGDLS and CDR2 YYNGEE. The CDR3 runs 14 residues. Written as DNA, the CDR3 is TGTGCCAGCAGCGTGGGACAGACGAACTACGAGCAGTACTTC. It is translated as CASSVGQTNYEQYF. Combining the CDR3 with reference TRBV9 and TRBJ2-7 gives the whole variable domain DSGVTQTPKHLITATGQRVTLRCSPRSGDLSVYWYQQSLDQGLQFLIQYYNGEERAKGNILERFSAQQFPDLHSELNLSSLELGDSALYFCASSVGQTNYEQYFGPGTRLTVT.

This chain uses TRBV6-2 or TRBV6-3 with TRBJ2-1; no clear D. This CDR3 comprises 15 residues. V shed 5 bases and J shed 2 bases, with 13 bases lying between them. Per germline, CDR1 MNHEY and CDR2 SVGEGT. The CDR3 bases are TGTGCCAGCAGTGGAGTAGGCAAAACCTACAATGAGCAGTTCTTC. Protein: CASSGVGKTYNEQFF.

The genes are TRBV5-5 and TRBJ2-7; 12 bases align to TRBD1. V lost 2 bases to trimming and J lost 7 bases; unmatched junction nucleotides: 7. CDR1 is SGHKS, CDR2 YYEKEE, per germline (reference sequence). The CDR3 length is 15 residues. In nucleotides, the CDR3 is TGTGCCAGCAGCTTCCGGGACAGGGGGCTAGGAGAGCAGTACTTC. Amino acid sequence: CASSFRDRGLGEQYF.

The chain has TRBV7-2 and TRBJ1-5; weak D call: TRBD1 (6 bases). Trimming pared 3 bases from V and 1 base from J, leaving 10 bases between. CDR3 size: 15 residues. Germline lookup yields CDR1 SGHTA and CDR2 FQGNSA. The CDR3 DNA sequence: TGTGCCAGCAGCTTGGGGGCTAGGAGCAATCAGCCCCAGCATTTT. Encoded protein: CASSLGARSNQPQHF. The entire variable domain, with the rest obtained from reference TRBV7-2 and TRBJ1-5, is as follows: GAGVSQSPSNKVTEKGKDVELRCDPISGHTALYWYRQSLGQGLEFLIYFQGNSAPDKSGLPSDRFSAERTGGSVSTLTIQRTQQEDSAVYLCASSLGARSNQPQHFGDGTRLSIL.

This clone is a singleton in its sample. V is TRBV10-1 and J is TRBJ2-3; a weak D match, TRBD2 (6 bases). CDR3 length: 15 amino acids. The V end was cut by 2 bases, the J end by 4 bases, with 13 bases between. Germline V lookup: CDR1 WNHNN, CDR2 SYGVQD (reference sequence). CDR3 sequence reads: CASSESQGGADTQYF. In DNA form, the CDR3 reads TGCGCCAGCAGTGAGAGCCAGGGAGGAGCAGATACGCAGTATTTT.

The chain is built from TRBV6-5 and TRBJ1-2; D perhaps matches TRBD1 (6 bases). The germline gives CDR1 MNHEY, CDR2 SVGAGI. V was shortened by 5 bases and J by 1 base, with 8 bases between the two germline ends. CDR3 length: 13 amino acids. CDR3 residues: CASSRTVNYGYTF. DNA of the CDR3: TGTGCCAGCAGTCGGACAGTTAACTATGGCTACACCTTC.

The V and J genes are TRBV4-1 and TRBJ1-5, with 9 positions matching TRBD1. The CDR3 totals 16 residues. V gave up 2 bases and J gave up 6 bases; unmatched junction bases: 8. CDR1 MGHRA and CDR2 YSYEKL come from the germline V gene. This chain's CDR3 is CASSQQTGGESQPQHF. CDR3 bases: TGCGCCAGCAGCCAACAGACAGGGGGAGAAAGTCAGCCCCAGCATTTT.

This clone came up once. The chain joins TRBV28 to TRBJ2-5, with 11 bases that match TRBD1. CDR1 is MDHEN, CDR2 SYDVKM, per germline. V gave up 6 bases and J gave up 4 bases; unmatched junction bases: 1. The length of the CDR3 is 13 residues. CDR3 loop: CASSGTGGETQYF. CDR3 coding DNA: TGTGCCAGCAGCGGGACAGGGGGAGAGACCCAGTACTTC.